The clone carrying this TCR beta chain has just a few counts. Antigen specificity is unknown. TCRalpha and TCRbeta libraries used 5'RACE with constant-segment primers and UMIs. One entry per CDR3 protein, called by TCRdb with MiXCR from the 5' RACE reads. The sample includes approximately 240,000 distinct CDR3 sequences, roughly 15% of them seen just once. The entry originates in a study of T-cell memory formation after mild COVID-19. Study outcomes and limitations: Prior to infection, memory already included some responding clones, suggesting cross-reactive memory joined. Later expanders leaned CD4+, whereas day 15 to 85 contracting clones were balanced CD4/CD8.

Germline V gene sequence: CDR1 SGHAT, CDR2 FQDESV (reference sequence). CDR3 length: 18 residues. V was cut by 5 bases and J by 1 base, with 23 bases left in between. Specimen: PBMCs or a T cell subset sorted from them (not recorded which). The sequence came from a man aged 18 to 29 who had mild COVID-19 (a few samples of this study predate the infection). Cell type and time point are not known. This chain uses TRBV11-1 with TRBJ2-5; weak D call: TRBD2 (7 bases). The CDR3 region is CASSPWTGEGGGQETQYF. The DNA of the CDR3 is TGTGCCAGCAGCCCCTGGACGGGTGAGGGAGGGGGCCAAGAGACCCAGTACTTC.